Below, 22 T cell receptor beta chains from the same sample are listed, as sequenced in a study of long-term antiretroviral therapy in people with HIV. They ran version v3.0 of the immunoSEQ assay at survey level. Profiled with immunoSEQ multiplex PCR; TCRdb holds only in-frame clones, not every one. The repertoire consists of some 34,000 clones, with roughly 80% occurring once and the leading ten covering roughly 3.1%. The sequencing here drew on unsorted PBMCs, taken 1.9 years after starting antiretroviral therapy. These receptors were collected from a man aged 18 to 29 with HIV.

The V and J genes are TRBV27 and TRBJ2-7; D gene uncertain. CDR3 length equals 13 residues. Germline V gene sequence: CDR1 MNHEY, CDR2 SMNVEV (reference sequence). V was clipped by 2 bases and J by 7 bases, with 12 bases between them. CDR3 sequence reads: CASSLMRGKEQYF. In DNA form, the CDR3 reads TGTGCCAGCAGTTTAATGCGTGGGAAAGAGCAGTACTTC.

This clone was observed a single time. This chain links TRBV4-1 with TRBJ1-2, with a weak D call TRBD1 (5 bases). V was pared by 2 bases and J by 2 bases, with 12 bases between. The length of the CDR3 is 15 residues. Germline loops: CDR1 MGHRA, CDR2 YSYEKL. The CDR3 region has the DNA TGCGCCAGCAGCCAATTAGCGACAGACAACTATGGCTACACCTTC. Translation: CASSQLATDNYGYTF.

The chain combines TRBV2 with TRBJ1-2; D perhaps matches TRBD1 (5 bases). The CDR3 length is 13 residues. CDR1 SNHLY and CDR2 FYNNEI come from the germline V gene. The ends were cut back, 7 bases at V and 3 bases at J, with 12 bases in the middle. The chain's CDR3 is CASNPGVDYGYTF. As DNA, the CDR3 is TGTGCCAGCAACCCGGGGGTAGACTATGGCTACACCTTC.

V usage is TRBV29-1 and J usage is TRBJ2-7; 9 nucleotides agree with TRBD2. Trimming at V came to 4 bases and at J to 2 bases, leaving 3 bases not matched to a gene. The CDR3 is 13 amino acids. CDR1 and CDR2 from the germline V gene are SQVTM and ANQGSEA. This CDR3 is CSVGLAGPYEQYF. The CDR3 bases are TGCAGCGTTGGGCTAGCGGGGCCCTACGAGCAGTACTTC.

The chain carries TRBV2 and TRBJ1-4; 9 bases line up with TRBD1. V lost 8 bases to trimming and J lost 8 bases; unmatched junction nucleotides: 9. This CDR3 is 14 amino acids long. Germline CDR1 is SNHLY and CDR2 is FYNNEI. CDR3 bases: TGTGCCAGCCGACGGACAGGGGTTAGGGAAAAACTGTTTTTT. Encoded protein: CASRRTGVREKLFF.

This chain uses TRBV6-1 with TRBJ2-5; D ambiguous. The CDR3 contains 13 residues. The V gene lost 0 bases and the J gene lost 6 bases, with 8 bases spanning the gap. The germline gives CDR1 MNHNS, CDR2 SASEGT. Written as DNA, the CDR3 is TGTGCCAGCAGTGAAGCTCGTGAGAAGACCCAGTACTTC. It specifies CASSEAREKTQYF.

J is TRBJ1-2 and V is TRBV19, with D unresolved. This CDR3 has 14 amino acids. The germline gives CDR1 LNHDA, CDR2 SQIVND (reference sequence). V was clipped by 3 bases and J by 5 bases, with 13 bases between them. The CDR3, as DNA: TGTGCCAGTAGTATTCCGGCAGTATGGTATGGCTACACCTTC. The encoded protein is CASSIPAVWYGYTF. The variable domain in full, completed from reference TRBV19 and TRBJ1-2, reads DGGITQSPKYLFRKEGQNVTLSCEQNLNHDAMYWYRQDPGQGLRLIYYSQIVNDFQKGDIAEGYSVSREKKESFPLTVTSAQKNPTAFYLCASSIPAVWYGYTFGSGTRLTVV.

The chain carries TRBV2 and TRBJ1-2; D may be TRBD1 (6 bases). This CDR3 has 15 amino acids. Trimming cost V 1 base and J 4 bases, with 13 bases left between them. Germline assignment: CDR1 SNHLY and CDR2 FYNNEI. The CDR3 loop is CASSEVQGTGYGYTF. CDR3 nucleotides: TGTGCCAGCAGTGAAGTCCAGGGGACCGGCTATGGCTACACCTTC.

This chain connects TRBV29-1 to TRBJ2-1; 8 nucleotides align to TRBD2. Losses at the gene ends were 4 bases for V and 4 bases for J; bases not matched to a gene: 15. The CDR3 totals 17 residues. Germline CDR1 and CDR2: SQVTM and ANQGSEA. The CDR3 DNA reads as TGCAGCGTTGTCGGAGGGAGCGGGGGTACACAATACAATGAGCAGTTCTTC. Protein: CSVVGGSGGTQYNEQFF.

The chain is built from TRBV6-1 and TRBJ2-7; D is ambiguous. V lost 2 bases and J lost 4, with 18 bases in between. The CDR3 runs 16 residues. Germline CDR1 MNHNS, CDR2 SASEGT. The CDR3 coding sequence is TGTGCCAGCAGTGAATGGGTGCAGTACGCCGCGTACGAGCAGTACTTC. Translated, it gives CASSEWVQYAAYEQYF.

V usage is TRBV5-5 and J usage is TRBJ1-1; D gene unclear. The CDR3 spans 15 residues. Per the germline V gene, CDR1 is SGHKS and CDR2 is YYEKEE (reference sequence). The germline V and J ends were trimmed by 1 base and 4 bases, with 14 bases remaining between them. The CDR3 nucleotides are TGTGCCAGCAGCTTGAGGGCCCGCCGGACCACTGAAGCTTTCTTT. Translated, it gives CASSLRARRTTEAFF.

This chain links TRBV7-8 with TRBJ1-5; D uncertain. Trimming left V 1 base short and J 5 bases short, with 12 bases between. The germline V gene encodes CDR1 SGHVS and CDR2 FQNEAQ. This CDR3 region has 15 residues. CDR3 nucleotide sequence: TGTGCCAGCAGCTTAGAAGGCTTTTCAGATCAGCCCCAGCATTTT. This gives the protein CASSLEGFSDQPQHF.

The J gene is TRBJ2-7, the V gene TRBV7-9; D gene uncertain. CDR1 SEHNR and CDR2 FQNEAQ come from the germline V gene (reference sequence). The CDR3 length is 11 residues. With 1 base removed from V and 6 bases from J, the gap between germline ends came to 4 bases. The CDR3, as DNA: TGTGCCAGCAGCTTAGACCCCGAGCAGTACTTC. It yields the protein CASSLDPEQYF.

The chain combines TRBV28 with TRBJ1-1, with D possibly TRBD1 on 5 matching bases. There are 14 residues in the CDR3. V lost 5 bases, J lost 4 bases, and 14 bases lay in between. Germline CDR1 reads MDHEN; CDR2 reads SYDVKM. This chain's CDR3 is CASSVRDSVTEAFF. The CDR3, as DNA: TGTGCCAGCAGTGTCAGGGATTCGGTCACTGAAGCTTTCTTT.

Comments on this clone: The junction and the germline gene differ at one end; a read error may be behind it. DNA for the CDR3: TGTGCCAGCAGTCCTGGGGGCACAGGGGAGGACCGGGGAGCTGTTTTT. Translating gives CASSPGGTGEDRGAVF. The gene calls are TRBV2 and TRBJ2-2, with a tentative D call TRBD1 (7 bases). Per germline, CDR1 SNHLY and CDR2 FYNNEI. The CDR3 is 16 residues long. Complete variable domain (other parts from reference TRBV2 and TRBJ2-2): EPEVTQTPSHQVTQMGQEVILRCVPISNHLYFYWYRQILGQKVEFLVSFYNNEISEKSEIFDDQFSVERPDGSNFTLKIRSTKLEDSAMYFCASSPGGTGEDRGAVFGEGSRLTVL.

The chain links TRBV11-2 to TRBJ1-4; D ambiguous. V was shortened by 1 base and J by 7 bases, with 10 bases between the two germline ends. Germline V CDR1 and CDR2: SGHAT, FQNNGV. The CDR3 sequence is 14 residues long. This CDR3 is CASSLGSEGEKLFF. DNA of the CDR3: TGTGCCAGCAGCTTAGGGTCCGAAGGTGAAAAACTGTTTTTT.

In nucleotides, the CDR3 is TGTGCCACCAGCAGAGATAAAGGGACAGGGGGCGGAGGGGAAAAACTGTTTTTT. Its translation is CATSRDKGTGGGGEKLFF. The chain recombines TRBV15 with TRBJ1-4, with 12 bases fitting TRBD1. From germline, CDR1 is LNHNV and CDR2 YYDKDF (reference sequence). The CDR3 length is 18 residues. V was clipped by 0 bases and J by 8 bases; unmatched bases: 10.

V gene TRBV5-1 combines with J gene TRBJ2-5; no clear D. Trimming removed 4 bases from V and 1 base from J, with 2 bases in between. CDR3 length equals 11 residues. CDR1 SGHRS and CDR2 YFSETQ come from the germline V gene. The CDR3 here is CASSAQETQYF. The CDR3 DNA reads TGCGCCAGCAGCGCCCAAGAGACCCAGTACTTC.

The CDR3 here is CASGPGGPTDTQYF. In DNA form, the CDR3 reads TGTGCCAGCGGTCCGGGGGGCCCGACAGATACGCAGTATTTT. The V gene is TRBV7-3, the J gene TRBJ2-3, with D maybe TRBD2 (7 bases). V was pared by 8 bases and J by 3 bases, with 15 bases between. Germline assignment: CDR1 SGHTA and CDR2 FQGTGA. The length of the CDR3 is 14 residues.

The chain recombines TRBV4-2 with TRBJ1-1; D is uncertain. Trimming cost V 1 base and J 1 base, with 10 bases left between them. CDR1 and CDR2 from the germline V gene are LGHNA and YNFKEQ. The CDR3 has 15 residues. DNA of the CDR3: TGTGCCAGCAGCCAAGGGGATTCGGCGAACACTGAAGCTTTCTTT. Translation gives CASSQGDSANTEAFF.

The gene calls are TRBV7-9 and TRBJ2-5; D is possibly TRBD1 (6 bases). Germline-derived CDR1 and CDR2 are SEHNR and FQNEAQ (reference sequence). The CDR3 runs to 14 residues. V lost 9 bases, J lost 5 bases, and 19 bases lay in between. CDR3 in amino acids: CASTQGVGAETQYF. The DNA for the CDR3 is TGTGCCAGTACACAGGGTGTGGGTGCCGAGACCCAGTACTTC.

The V gene is TRBV2, the J gene TRBJ1-2, with 9 nucleotides matching TRBD1. Germline V lookup: CDR1 SNHLY, CDR2 FYNNEI. J gave up 1 base and V 6 bases, and 3 bases lay outside the gene matches. The CDR3 runs 14 residues. This chain's CDR3 is CASRKGQGNYGYTF. The CDR3 DNA follows: TGTGCCAGCAGGAAGGGACAGGGTAACTATGGCTACACCTTC.